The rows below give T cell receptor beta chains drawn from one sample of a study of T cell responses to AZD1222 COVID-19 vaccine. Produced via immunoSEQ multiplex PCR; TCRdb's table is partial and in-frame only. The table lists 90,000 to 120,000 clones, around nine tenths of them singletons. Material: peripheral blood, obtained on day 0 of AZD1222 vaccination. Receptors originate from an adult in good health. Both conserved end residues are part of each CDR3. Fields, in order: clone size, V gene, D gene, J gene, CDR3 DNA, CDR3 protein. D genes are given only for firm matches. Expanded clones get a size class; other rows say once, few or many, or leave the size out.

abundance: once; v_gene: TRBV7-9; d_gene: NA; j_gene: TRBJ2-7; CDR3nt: TGTGCCAGCAGCTCCGAACCGGGCCGCAGCTCCTACGAGCAGTACTTC; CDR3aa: CASSSEPGRSSYEQYF
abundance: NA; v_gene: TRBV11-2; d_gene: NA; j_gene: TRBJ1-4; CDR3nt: TGTGCCAGCAGCTTAGGATGGGGTGAAAAACTGTTTTTT; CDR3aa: CASSLGWGEKLFF
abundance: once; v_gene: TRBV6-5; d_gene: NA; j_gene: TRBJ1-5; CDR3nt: TGTGCCAGCAGTTATTCAGGGGTGAATCAGCCCCAGCATTTT; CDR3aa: CASSYSGVNQPQHF
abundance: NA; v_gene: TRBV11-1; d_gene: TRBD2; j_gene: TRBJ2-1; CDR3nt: TGTGCCAGCACCCCCGCCGGGGGGTTTGAGCAGTTCTTC; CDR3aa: CASTPAGGFEQFF
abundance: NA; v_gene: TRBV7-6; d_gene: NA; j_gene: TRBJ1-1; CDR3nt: TGTGCCAGCAGCCCGCCAGGCATTGGGGGGAACACTGAAGCTTTCTTT; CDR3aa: CASSPPGIGGNTEAFF
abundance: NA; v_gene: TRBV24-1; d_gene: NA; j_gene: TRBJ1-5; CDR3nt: TGTGCCACCGCCGCGGGGTGGGGTCAGCCCCAGCATTTT; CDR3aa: CATAAGWGQPQHF
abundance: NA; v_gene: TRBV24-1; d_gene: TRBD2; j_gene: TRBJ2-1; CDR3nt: TGTGCCACCAGTGACCCGGGACTAGGGGGGTATGAGCAGTTCTTC; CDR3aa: CATSDPGLGGYEQFF
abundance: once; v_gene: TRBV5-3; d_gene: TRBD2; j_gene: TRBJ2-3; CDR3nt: TGTGCCAGAAGCATGTTACTAGCGGAAAGCACAGATACGCAGTATTTT; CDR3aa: CARSMLLAESTDTQYF
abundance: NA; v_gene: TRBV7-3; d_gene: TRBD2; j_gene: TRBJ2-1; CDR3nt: TGTGCCAGCAGCTTAATGGGGACTAGCGGGTCGCCTGAGCAGTTCTTC; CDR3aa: CASSLMGTSGSPEQFF
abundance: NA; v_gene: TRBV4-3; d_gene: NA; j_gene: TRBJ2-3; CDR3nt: TGCGCCAGCAGCCAAGATTTAGGGCGGGGGCCAGCGGGAGATACGCAGTATTTT; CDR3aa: CASSQDLGRGPAGDTQYF